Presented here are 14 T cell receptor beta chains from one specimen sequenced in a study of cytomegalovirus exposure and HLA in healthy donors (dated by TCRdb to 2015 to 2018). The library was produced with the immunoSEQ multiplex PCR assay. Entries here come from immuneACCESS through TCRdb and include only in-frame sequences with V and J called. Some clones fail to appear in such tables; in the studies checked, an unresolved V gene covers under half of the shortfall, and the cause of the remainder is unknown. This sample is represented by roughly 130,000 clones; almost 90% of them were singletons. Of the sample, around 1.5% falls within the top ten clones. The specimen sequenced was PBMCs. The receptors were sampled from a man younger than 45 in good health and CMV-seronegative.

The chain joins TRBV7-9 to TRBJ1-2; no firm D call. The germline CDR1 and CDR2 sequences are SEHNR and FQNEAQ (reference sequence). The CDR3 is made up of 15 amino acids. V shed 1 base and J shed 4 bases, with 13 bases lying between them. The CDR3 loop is CASSLELGLSYGYTF. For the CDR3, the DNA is TGTGCCAGCAGCTTAGAATTGGGCTTGAGCTATGGCTACACCTTC.

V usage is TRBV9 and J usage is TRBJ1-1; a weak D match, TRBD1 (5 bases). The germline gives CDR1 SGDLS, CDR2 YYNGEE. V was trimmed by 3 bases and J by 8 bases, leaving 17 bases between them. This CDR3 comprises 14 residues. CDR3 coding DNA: TGTGCCAGCAGCGGGAAAGGGGCGTCCGGAGAAGCTTTCTTT. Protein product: CASSGKGASGEAFF.

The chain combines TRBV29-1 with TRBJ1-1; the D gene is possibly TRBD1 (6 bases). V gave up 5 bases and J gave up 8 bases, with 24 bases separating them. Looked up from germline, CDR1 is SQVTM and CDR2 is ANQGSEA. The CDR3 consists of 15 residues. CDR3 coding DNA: TGCAGCGTTCCGGATCGACAAACAGGGATCCTCGAAGCTTTCTTT. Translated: CSVPDRQTGILEAFF.

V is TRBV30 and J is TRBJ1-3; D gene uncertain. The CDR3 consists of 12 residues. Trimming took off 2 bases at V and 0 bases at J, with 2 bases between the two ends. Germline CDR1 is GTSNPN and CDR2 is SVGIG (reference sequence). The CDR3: CAWSRSGNTIYF. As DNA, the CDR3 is TGTGCCTGGAGTCGCTCTGGAAACACCATATATTTT.

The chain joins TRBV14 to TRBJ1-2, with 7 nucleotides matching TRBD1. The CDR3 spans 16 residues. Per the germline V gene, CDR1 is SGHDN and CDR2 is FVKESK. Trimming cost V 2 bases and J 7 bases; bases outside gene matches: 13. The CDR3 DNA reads TGTGCCAGCAGCCAATTACGATTTCCGACAGGGATTGGCTACACCTTC. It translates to CASSQLRFPTGIGYTF.

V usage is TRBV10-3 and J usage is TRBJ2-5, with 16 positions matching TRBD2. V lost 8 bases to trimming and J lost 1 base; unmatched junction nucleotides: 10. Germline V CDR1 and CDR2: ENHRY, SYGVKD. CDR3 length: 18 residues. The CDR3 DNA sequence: TGTGCCATCGCTCAGGGGACTAGCGGGAGGGCCGGCCAAGAGACCCAGTACTTC. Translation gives CAIAQGTSGRAGQETQYF.

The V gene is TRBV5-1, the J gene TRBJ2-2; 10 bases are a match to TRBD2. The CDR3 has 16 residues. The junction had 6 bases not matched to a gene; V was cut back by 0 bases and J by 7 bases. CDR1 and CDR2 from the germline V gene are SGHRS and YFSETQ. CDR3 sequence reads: CASSLGTSGSIGELFF. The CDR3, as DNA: TGCGCCAGCAGCTTGGGGACTAGCGGCTCTATCGGGGAGCTGTTTTTT.

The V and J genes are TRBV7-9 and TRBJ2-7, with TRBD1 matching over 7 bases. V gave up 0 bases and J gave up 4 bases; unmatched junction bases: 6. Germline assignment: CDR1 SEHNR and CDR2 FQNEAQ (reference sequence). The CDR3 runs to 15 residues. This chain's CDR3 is CASSLAQGGYYEQYF. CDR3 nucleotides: TGTGCCAGCAGCTTAGCCCAAGGGGGCTATTACGAGCAGTACTTC. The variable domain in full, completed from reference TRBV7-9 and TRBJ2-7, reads DTGVSQNPRHKITKRGQNVTFRCDPISEHNRLYWYRQTLGQGPEFLTYFQNEAQLEKSRLLSDRFSAERPKGSFSTLEIQRTEQGDSAMYLCASSLAQGGYYEQYFGPGTRLTVT.

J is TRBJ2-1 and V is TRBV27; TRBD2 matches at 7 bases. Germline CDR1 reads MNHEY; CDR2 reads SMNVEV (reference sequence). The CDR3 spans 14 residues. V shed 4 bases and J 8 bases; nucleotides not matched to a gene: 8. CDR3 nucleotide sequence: TGTGCCAGCAGTTCCCTCTGGGGGGGGGATGAGCAGTTCTTC. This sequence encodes CASSSLWGGDEQFF.

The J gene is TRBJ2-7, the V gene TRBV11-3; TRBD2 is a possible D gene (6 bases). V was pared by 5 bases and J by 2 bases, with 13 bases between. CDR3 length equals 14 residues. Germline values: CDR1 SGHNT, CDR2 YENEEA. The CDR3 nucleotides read TGTGCCAGCAGCAGACGGGACTCCCCCTACGAGCAGTACTTC. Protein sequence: CASSRRDSPYEQYF.

The CDR3, as DNA: TGTGCCAGCAGCACCGGGACTAGCACTTACAATGAGCAGTTCTTC. Amino acids: CASSTGTSTYNEQFF. The V and J genes are TRBV9 and TRBJ2-1; TRBD2 matches at 9 bases. The CDR3 loop spans 15 amino acids. V lost 4 bases and J lost 4; bases outside the gene matches: 6. CDR1 and CDR2 (germline): SGDLS, YYNGEE. Full variable domain (rest looked up from reference TRBV9 and TRBJ2-1): DSGVTQTPKHLITATGQRVTLRCSPRSGDLSVYWYQQSLDQGLQFLIQYYNGEERAKGNILERFSAQQFPDLHSELNLSSLELGDSALYFCASSTGTSTYNEQFFGPGTRLTVL.

The DNA of the CDR3 is TGCGCCAGCAGCCAAGAAAGCGGGGACTCGGAGACCCAGTACTTC. As protein: CASSQESGDSETQYF. V gene TRBV4-1 combines with J gene TRBJ2-5, with 7 bases fitting TRBD2. This CDR3 region has 15 residues. The ends lost 0 bases at V and 5 bases at J; junction bases unmatched: 6. Germline V gives CDR1 MGHRA, CDR2 YSYEKL.

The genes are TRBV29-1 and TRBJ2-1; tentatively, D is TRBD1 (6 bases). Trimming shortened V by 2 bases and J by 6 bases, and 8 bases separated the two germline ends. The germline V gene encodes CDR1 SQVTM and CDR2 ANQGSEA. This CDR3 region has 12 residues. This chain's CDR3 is CSVEQGFNEQFF. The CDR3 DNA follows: TGCAGCGTTGAACAGGGGTTCAATGAGCAGTTCTTC.

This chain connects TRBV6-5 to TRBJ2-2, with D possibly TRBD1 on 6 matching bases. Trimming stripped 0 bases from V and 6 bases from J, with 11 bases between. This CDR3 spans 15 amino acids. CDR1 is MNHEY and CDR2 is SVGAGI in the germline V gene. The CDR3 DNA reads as TGTGCCAGCAGTTACTCGACAGGTAGATCCGGGGAGCTGTTTTTT. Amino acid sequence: CASSYSTGRSGELFF.